What follows are 16 T cell receptor beta chains derived from one specimen sequenced in a study of T-cell memory formation after mild COVID-19. TCRdb independently ran MiXCR on the 5' RACE reads; one entry per CDR3 protein. This sample has approximately 300,000 distinct CDR3 sequences; roughly 15% occur once, and the top ten carry under 25%. The sequencing sample was made of PBMCs or a T cell subset sorted from them (not recorded which). The receptors were gathered from a young man who had mild COVID-19 (a few samples of this study predate the infection). Cell type and time point are not known.

This clonotype has only a few counts. The CDR3 is CASSDPLRGTTEAFF. As DNA, the CDR3 is TGTGCCAGCAGCGACCCACTCAGGGGGACCACTGAAGCTTTCTTT. The chain combines TRBV11-2 with TRBJ1-1; 7 positions match TRBD1. V shed 5 bases, J shed 4 bases, and the junction held 10 bases outside the gene matches. The CDR3 consists of 15 residues. Germline CDR1 reads SGHAT; CDR2 reads FQNNGV.

This clonotype was observed many times. The chain is built from TRBV7-2 and TRBJ2-7, with TRBD2 identical over 7 bases. V was pared by 6 bases and J by 0 bases, with 8 bases of the junction left unmatched. This CDR3 spans 15 amino acids. Looked up from germline, CDR1 is SGHTA and CDR2 is FQGNSA. The CDR3 DNA reads TGTGCCAGCAGTCCGAGCGGGAAGAGCTCCTACGAGCAGTACTTC. Its protein product is CASSPSGKSSYEQYF.

This clonotype has ten or more counts. V is TRBV7-2 and J is TRBJ2-3; 9 positions match TRBD2. V shed 5 bases, J shed 5 bases, and the junction held 11 bases outside the gene matches. Germline lookup yields CDR1 SGHTA and CDR2 FQGNSA. This CDR3 is built from 16 residues. For the CDR3, the DNA is TGTGCCAGCAGCCCAGGGTGGCGGGGGGGAGGAGATACGCAGTATTTT. Encoded protein: CASSPGWRGGGDTQYF.

The V gene is TRBV27, the J gene TRBJ2-1; maybe TRBD2 (6 bases). The length of the CDR3 is 14 residues. Germline CDR1 and CDR2: MNHEY and SMNVEV (reference sequence). V was cut by 4 bases and J by 3 bases, with 10 bases left in between. The CDR3 DNA sequence: TGTGCCAGCAGTTACGCCGGGGGCTACAATGAGCAGTTCTTC. It codes for CASSYAGGYNEQFF.

This clonotype has ten or more counts. The V call is TRBV4-1, the J call TRBJ2-7; either TRBD1 or TRBD2 may fit D (5 bases each). This CDR3 region has 15 residues. V lost 2 bases and J 4 bases, leaving 15 bases between the germline ends. CDR1 MGHRA and CDR2 YSYEKL come from the germline V gene. The CDR3: CASSQSPGRGYEQYF. Here the CDR3 DNA reads TGCGCCAGCAGCCAATCCCCGGGACGGGGATACGAGCAGTACTTC.

J is TRBJ2-3 and V is TRBV7-9; 10 bases are a match to TRBD1. Germline V gene data show CDR1 as SEHNR and CDR2 as FQNEAQ (reference sequence). V dropped 5 bases and J dropped 5; count of bases not matched to a gene: 7. The CDR3 runs to 15 residues. CDR3 bases: TGTGCCAGCAGCAGTAGACAGGGGGCGCGAGATACGCAGTATTTT. This translates into CASSSRQGARDTQYF.

This clonotype was detected only a few times. The chain carries TRBV4-1 and TRBJ2-2; D is perhaps TRBD2 (5 bases). Looked up from germline, CDR1 is MGHRA and CDR2 is YSYEKL. The CDR3 sequence is 15 residues long. The V gene lost 3 bases and the J gene lost 4 bases, with 12 bases spanning the gap. In nucleotides, the CDR3 is TGCGCCAGCAGCCAGAGGGAAGACACCACCGGGGAGCTGTTTTTT. As protein: CASSQREDTTGELFF.

The rearrangement links TRBV5-4 to TRBJ2-3; 12 positions agree with TRBD2. CDR3 length: 15 amino acids. V lost 5 bases, J lost 5 bases, and 6 bases stayed unmatched. The V gene's germline CDR1 is SGHNT and CDR2 YYREEE (reference sequence). The CDR3 region is CASRPSGGALDTQYF. For the CDR3, the DNA is TGTGCCAGCAGGCCTAGCGGGGGGGCCCTAGATACGCAGTATTTT.

This clonotype showed up just a few times. The CDR3 DNA is TGTGCCAGCAGTGAATATTCGGGGAGGACTAGCGGGGGTTACAATGAGCAGTTCTTC. Amino acid sequence: CASSEYSGRTSGGYNEQFF. This chain uses TRBV6-1 with TRBJ2-1; 13 bases agree with TRBD2. The CDR3 is 19 amino acids. Germline lookup yields CDR1 MNHNS and CDR2 SASEGT. With 2 bases clipped from V and 4 bases from J, the junction kept 11 bases outside the gene matches.

CDR3 region: CASSFTGADEKLFF. The CDR3 DNA is TGCGCCAGCAGCTTCACAGGGGCGGATGAAAAACTGTTTTTT. The chain joins TRBV5-1 to TRBJ1-4; the match to TRBD1 covers 7 bases. Germline CDR1 reads SGHRS; CDR2 reads YFSETQ. V was pared by 2 bases and J by 6 bases, with 4 bases of the junction left unmatched. This CDR3 comprises 14 residues.

This clonotype came up many times. The chain combines TRBV7-6 with TRBJ2-2; the match to TRBD2 covers 8 bases. The CDR3 spans 15 residues. Germline V gene lookup returns CDR1 SGHVS and CDR2 FNYEAQ. Germline trimming cut 2 bases from V and 1 base from J; bases unmatched to any gene: 0. As DNA, the CDR3 is TGTGCCAGCAGCTTACGGGGGGGGAACACCGGGGAGCTGTTTTTT. Translation: CASSLRGGNTGELFF. The complete variable domain, with remaining parts taken from reference TRBV7-6 and TRBJ2-2, reads GAGVSQSPRYKVTKRGQDVALRCDPISGHVSLYWYRQALGQGPEFLTYFNYEAQQDKSGLPNDRFSAERPEGSISTLTIQRTEQRDSAMYRCASSLRGGNTGELFFGEGSRLTVL.

The chain recombines TRBV20-1 with TRBJ1-1; D gene unclear. V dropped 0 bases and J dropped 6 bases, with 11 bases sitting between them. The CDR3 covers 13 residues. The V gene's germline CDR1 is DFQATT and CDR2 SNEGSKA (reference sequence). CDR3 in amino acids: CSARDMGTPEAFF. The CDR3 DNA is TGCAGTGCTAGAGATATGGGCACCCCTGAAGCTTTCTTT.

This sequence joins TRBV20-1 and TRBJ1-5; D call uncertain. The germline V gene has CDR1 DFQATT and CDR2 SNEGSKA (reference sequence). The CDR3 extends over 13 amino acids. Between the trimmed V and J ends, which lost 3 bases and 3 bases, there was a span of 9 bases. The CDR3 spells CSASAANNQPQHF. For the CDR3, the DNA is TGCAGTGCTAGCGCAGCGAACAATCAGCCCCAGCATTTT.

This clonotype is a singleton in its sample. The V gene is TRBV12-5, the J gene TRBJ1-2, with 7 bases identical to TRBD1. V dropped 4 bases and J dropped 8; count of bases not matched to a gene: 7. This CDR3 region has 13 residues. Germline CDR1 reads LGHNT; CDR2 reads FRNRAP. The CDR3 coding sequence is TGTGCTAGTGGTTCGGACAGGCTCGGGGGCTACACCTTC. Its translation: CASGSDRLGGYTF.

The chain is built from TRBV11-2 and TRBJ1-2, with 8 bases fitting TRBD1. V gave up 4 bases and J gave up 4 bases; unmatched junction bases: 8. The length of the CDR3 is 15 residues. Looked up from germline, CDR1 is SGHAT and CDR2 is FQNNGV. The CDR3 DNA reads TGTGCCAGCAGCTCCTTAGCGGACAGGGCCTATGGCTACACCTTC. Its translation is CASSSLADRAYGYTF.

This clonotype was found a few times. The chain joins TRBV6-1 to TRBJ2-7; 8 bases line up with TRBD2. CDR3 length equals 14 residues. V gave up 6 bases and J gave up 3 bases; unmatched junction bases: 7. The germline V gene has CDR1 MNHNS and CDR2 SASEGT. The CDR3 loop is CASSRGGIGYEQYV. DNA of the CDR3: TGTGCCAGCAGCCGCGGGGGGATCGGCTACGAGCAGTACGTC.